Below, one TCR beta chain is given with its context. Its antigen has not been determined. Per-base quality was not reported, and no clone a single base away is much larger than it. Patients underwent resection in Japan or China between about 2013 and 2017. Histologic diagnosis of each case was confirmed independently by two lung cancer pathologists on H&E slides. Macro-dissection after pathologic assessment enriched premalignant or tumor cells for nucleic acid extraction. FFPE tissue was used for DNA isolation with the AllPrep DNA/RNA FFPE Kit. The data derive from a study of immune evolution from preneoplasia to lung adenocarcinoma (dated by TCRdb to the early 2020s). At the level of the whole study: HLA loss of heterozygosity was observed in approximately 7%, 15% and 30% of AIS, MIA and ADC lesions, respectively, and was not observed in any AAH lesions. The study used immune gene expression, TCR sequencing and multiplex immunofluorescence to profile the immune contexture of lung adenocarcinoma precursors and invasive adenocarcinoma. Resected precursor lesions (AAH, AIS, MIA) and invasive adenocarcinomas were each compared against paired morphologically normal lung tissue. The sample size was set by how many specimens were available, not by a prior power calculation. The immune data were combined with whole exome sequencing and methylation data from the same cohort of nodules. A total of some 48 patients with pulmonary nodules who underwent surgical resection were included in the overall cohort. The TCR sequencing data were obtained from around 51 patients. According to the study, 105 samples were used for TCR sequencing. Class I HLA alleles were inferred from exome data with POLYSOLVER, and allele-specific HLA loss was detected with LOHHLA. The full study reports these points: The findings were based on association rather than direct causation, and larger cohorts with long-term follow-up and longitudinal biopsies were deemed needed. The highest clonality was observed in normal lung, whereas higher T cell density and diversity but lower clonality appeared to be present in later-stage lesions. Normal lung had the highest top T cell clone frequencies, which appeared to decline progressively from AAH through AIS, MIA and invasive adenocarcinoma. Compared with EGFR-mutant or double wild-type lesions, KRAS-mutant nodules had the highest T cell clonality. Because every patient came from Japan and China, how well the results apply to Western populations was uncertain.

Using the immunoSEQ hsTCRbeta Kit, TCR beta CDR3 regions were sequenced from DNA. Per the source publication's procedure: TCR sequencing data were analysed with the ImmunoSEQ Analyzer. T cell clonality was defined as 1 minus Pielou's evenness, calculated on productive rearrangements. T cell diversity was measured with the inverse Simpson index on productive templates. T cell density was defined as TCR beta template counts normalized to usable DNA, with usable DNA estimated by amplification and sequencing of housekeeping genes. Two-sided Kruskal-Wallis tests were used to compare TCR metrics across histologic stages. TCRdb mirrors the immuneACCESS table, restricted to in-frame sequences. Some clones are absent from its copies; in checked studies, under half trace to an unresolved V gene, and the reason for the others is unknown. V, J and clone size reflect that table, while D and trimming were determined from the DNA. The sample has approximately 5,400 clones on record, 60% to 75% of them singletons. 5.5% to 8% of the sample is in the top ten clones.

The sequence came from a person in their sixties or seventies with lung adenocarcinoma. Sequencing was done on a sample of FFPE lung adenocarcinoma in situ tissue. The cell subset or site label on this specimen signifies: preinvasive adenocarcinoma in situ (AIS).

For the CDR3, the sequence is CASSLEGQGDYGYTF. The DNA sequence is given as TGTGCCAGCAGCTTAGAAGGACAGGGAGACTATGGCTACACCTTC. The rearrangement joined TRBV7-2 to TRBJ1-2; TRBD1 lines up with 8 middle nucleotides. The germline V end is reduced by 1 base and the J end by 3 bases; junction bases left unmatched: 4. The CDR3 contains 15 residues, cysteine and phenylalanine counted. Left in the record is the CDR3 DNA by itself, 45 bases read in frame from the first base. The germline V gene provides CDR1 SGHTA and CDR2 FQGNSA.